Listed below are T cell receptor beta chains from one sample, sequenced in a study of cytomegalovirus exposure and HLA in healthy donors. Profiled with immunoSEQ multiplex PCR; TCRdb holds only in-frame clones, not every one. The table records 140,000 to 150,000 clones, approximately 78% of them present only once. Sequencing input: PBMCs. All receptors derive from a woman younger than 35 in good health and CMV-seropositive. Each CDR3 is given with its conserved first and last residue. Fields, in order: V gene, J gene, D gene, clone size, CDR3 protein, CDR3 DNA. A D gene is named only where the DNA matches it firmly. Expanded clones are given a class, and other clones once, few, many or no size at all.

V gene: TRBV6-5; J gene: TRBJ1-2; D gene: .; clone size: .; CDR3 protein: CASSYDTGYGYTF; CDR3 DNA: TGTGCCAGCAGTTACGACACAGGCTATGGCTACACCTTC
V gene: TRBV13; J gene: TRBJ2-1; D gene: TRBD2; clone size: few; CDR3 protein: CASSLGGAGGNEQFF; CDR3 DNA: TGTGCCAGCAGCCTCGGGGGAGCGGGGGGAAATGAGCAGTTCTTC
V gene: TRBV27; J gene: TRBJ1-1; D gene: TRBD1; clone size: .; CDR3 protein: CASSSNVDRVNTEAFF; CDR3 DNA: TGTGCCAGCAGTTCCAACGTGGACAGGGTGAACACTGAAGCTTTCTTT
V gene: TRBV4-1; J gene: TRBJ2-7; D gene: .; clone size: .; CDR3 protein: CASRNLLQGHEQYF; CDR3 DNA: TGCGCCAGCAGAAATCTCTTACAGGGCCACGAGCAGTACTTC
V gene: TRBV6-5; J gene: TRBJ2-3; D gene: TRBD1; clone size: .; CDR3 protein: CASSYTQTGGRDTQYF; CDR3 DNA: TGTGCCAGCAGTTACACACAGACAGGGGGGAGAGATACGCAGTATTTT
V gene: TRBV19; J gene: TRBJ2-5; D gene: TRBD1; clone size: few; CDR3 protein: CASRQGVRETQYF; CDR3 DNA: TGTGCCAGTAGACAGGGGGTTAGGGAGACCCAGTACTTC
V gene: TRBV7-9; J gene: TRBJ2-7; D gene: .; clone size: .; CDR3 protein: CASSLATGTSYEQYF; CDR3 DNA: TGTGCCAGCAGCTTAGCTACAGGGACCTCCTACGAGCAGTACTTC
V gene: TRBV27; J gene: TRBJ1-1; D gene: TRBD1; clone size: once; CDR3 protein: CASSPGQGARTEAFF; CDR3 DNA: TGTGCCAGCAGCCCGGGTCAGGGGGCGCGCACTGAAGCTTTCTTT
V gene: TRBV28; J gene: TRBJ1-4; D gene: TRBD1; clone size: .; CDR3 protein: CASSTDRALNEKLFF; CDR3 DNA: TGTGCCAGCAGTACGGACAGGGCGCTTAATGAAAAACTGTTTTTT
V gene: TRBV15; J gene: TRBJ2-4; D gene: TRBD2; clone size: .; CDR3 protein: CATSRDIILAGQNIQYF; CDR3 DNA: TGTGCCACCAGCAGAGATATAATACTAGCGGGGCAAAACATTCAGTACTTC
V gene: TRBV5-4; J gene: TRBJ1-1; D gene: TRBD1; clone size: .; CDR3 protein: CASSLDIQGAGTEAFF; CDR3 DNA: TGTGCCAGCAGCTTGGATATTCAGGGGGCGGGCACTGAAGCTTTCTTT
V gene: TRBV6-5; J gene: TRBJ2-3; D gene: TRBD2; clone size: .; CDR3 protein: CASNLAGGSTDTQYF; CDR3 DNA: TGTGCCAGTAATTTAGCGGGGGGGAGCACAGATACGCAGTATTTT
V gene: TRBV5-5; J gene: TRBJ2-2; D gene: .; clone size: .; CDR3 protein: CASSLAVGGRGELFF; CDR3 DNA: TGTGCCAGCAGCTTGGCCGTGGGGGGACGGGGGGAGCTGTTTTTT
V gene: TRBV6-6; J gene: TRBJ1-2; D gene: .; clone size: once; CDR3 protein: CASSKGQPTNYGYTF; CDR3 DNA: TGTGCCAGCAGTAAAGGACAGCCGACTAACTATGGCTACACCTTC
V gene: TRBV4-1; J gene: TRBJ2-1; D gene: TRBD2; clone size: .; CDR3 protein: CASSRAPAGGLGNEQFF; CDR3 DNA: TGCGCCAGCAGCCGGGCCCCAGCGGGGGGATTGGGCAATGAGCAGTTCTTC
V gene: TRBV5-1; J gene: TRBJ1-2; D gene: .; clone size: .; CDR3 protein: CASTRLGQGLYGYTF; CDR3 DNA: TGCGCCAGCACTCGTTTGGGGCAGGGGCTCTATGGCTACACCTTC
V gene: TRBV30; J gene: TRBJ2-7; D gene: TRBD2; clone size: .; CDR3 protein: CACSGIYEQYF; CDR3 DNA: TGTGCCTGCAGCGGGATCTACGAGCAGTACTTC
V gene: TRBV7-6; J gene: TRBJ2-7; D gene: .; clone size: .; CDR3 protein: CASSASRGRSYEQYF; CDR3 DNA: TGTGCCAGCAGCGCAAGTAGGGGTCGCTCCTACGAGCAGTACTTC
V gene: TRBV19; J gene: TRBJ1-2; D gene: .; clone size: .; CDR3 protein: CASSPKREGRPIYGYTF; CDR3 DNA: TGTGCCAGTAGTCCGAAACGGGAGGGACGTCCGATCTATGGCTACACCTTC
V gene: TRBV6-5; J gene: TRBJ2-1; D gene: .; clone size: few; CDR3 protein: CASSYSSTAYNEQFF; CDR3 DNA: TGTGCCAGCAGTTACTCTTCTACAGCATACAATGAGCAGTTCTTC
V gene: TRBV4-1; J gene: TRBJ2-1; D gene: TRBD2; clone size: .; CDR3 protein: CASSQAAGGPGFEQFF; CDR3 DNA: TGCGCCAGCAGCCAAGCAGCGGGGGGGCCAGGATTCGAGCAGTTCTTC
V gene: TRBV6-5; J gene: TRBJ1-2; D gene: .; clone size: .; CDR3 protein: CASSVQITNYGYTF; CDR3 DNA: TGTGCCAGCAGTGTTCAGATAACTAACTATGGCTACACCTTC
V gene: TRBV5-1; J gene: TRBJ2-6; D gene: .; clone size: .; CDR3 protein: CASSLIQGAGANVLTF; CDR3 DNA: TGCGCCAGCAGCTTGATTCAGGGTGCTGGGGCCAACGTCCTGACTTTC
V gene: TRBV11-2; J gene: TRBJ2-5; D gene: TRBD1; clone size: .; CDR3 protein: CASSVGQGNQETQYF; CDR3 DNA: TGTGCCAGCAGCGTGGGACAGGGGAACCAAGAGACCCAGTACTTC